These T cell receptor beta chains were read from a single sample in a study of T cells in localized non-small cell lung cancer. Libraries were prepared by immunoSEQ multiplex PCR; TCRdb keeps only in-frame clonotypes and omits some of them. Of about 74,000 clones in the sample, roughly 83% were seen once. The sample was peripheral blood, taken before any cancer treatment. Receptors were obtained from an older female donor with stage I lung adenocarcinoma. Each CDR3 is given with its conserved first and last residue.

J: TRBJ2-3; V: TRBV11-3; CDR3: CASSLDGGRISTDTQYF
J: TRBJ1-2; V: TRBV6-1; CDR3: CASSEDRAAGYTF
J: TRBJ2-1; V: TRBV7-6; CDR3: CASSLAKRGSEQFF
J: TRBJ1-6; V: TRBV18; CDR3: CASGGLNSPLHF
J: TRBJ1-4; V: TRBV19; CDR3: CASSIEHYEKLFF
J: TRBJ2-2; V: TRBV5-5; CDR3: CASSLVYQGHPTGELFF
J: TRBJ1-3; V: TRBV7-6; CDR3: CASSQGSGNTIYF
J: TRBJ1-2; V: TRBV4-3; CDR3: CASSQDAHLSIGYTF
J: TRBJ1-2; V: TRBV6-1; CDR3: CASRDWNYGYTF
J: TRBJ2-1; V: TRBV7-9; CDR3: CASSFRGGRAYEQFF
J: TRBJ1-4; V: TRBV5-1; CDR3: CASSLGPNEKLFF
J: TRBJ2-1; V: TRBV5-6; CDR3: CASSFDRAYYNEQFF
J: TRBJ2-5; V: TRBV11-2; CDR3: CASSFLTETQYF
J: TRBJ1-2; V: TRBV5-1; CDR3: CASSPTAFGGRHYGYTF
J: TRBJ1-3; V: TRBV9; CDR3: CASSLSGTLGNTIYF
J: TRBJ1-4; V: TRBV5-1; CDR3: CASSLGTANEKLFF
J: TRBJ2-1; V: TRBV7-2; CDR3: CASSIAGAVNEQFF
J: TRBJ1-1; V: TRBV6-5; CDR3: CASKYAYRGTEAFF
J: TRBJ1-5; V: TRBV27; CDR3: CASRETGVGNQPQHF
J: TRBJ2-1; V: TRBV5-5; CDR3: CASSLGIAGDNEQFF
J: TRBJ2-1; V: TRBV9; CDR3: CASSVSGGPLHEQFF
J: TRBJ2-2; V: TRBV5-1; CDR3: CASSYDRSNTGELFF
J: TRBJ2-6; V: TRBV5-1; CDR3: CASSLAVGTGANVLTF
J: TRBJ1-2; V: TRBV5-6; CDR3: CASSPIAGDYGYTF
J: TRBJ2-2; V: TRBV29-1; CDR3: CSGSYSNTGELFF
J: TRBJ1-2; V: TRBV5-1; CDR3: CASSLAAGDGYTF
J: TRBJ1-5; V: TRBV7-9; CDR3: CASSPSATGNQPQHF
J: TRBJ2-1; V: TRBV5-1; CDR3: CASSLGGVDEQFF
J: TRBJ1-2; V: TRBV5-5; CDR3: CASSSPGTGVGSTF
J: TRBJ2-3; V: TRBV4-1; CDR3: CASSPRSGSKDTQYF
J: TRBJ1-1; V: TRBV11-3; CDR3: CASSLGRVGTEAFF
J: TRBJ2-6; V: TRBV6-6; CDR3: CASSWDERSGANVLTF
J: TRBJ2-7; V: TRBV4-2; CDR3: CASSDGRVEKQYF
J: TRBJ1-1; V: TRBV6-5; CDR3: CASSPLNVNTEAFF
J: TRBJ2-7; V: TRBV5-1; CDR3: CASSEGQGPYEQYF
J: TRBJ2-1; V: TRBV19; CDR3: CASSAGTGSYNEQFF
J: TRBJ2-7; V: TRBV7-2; CDR3: CASSQAAGTYEQYF
J: TRBJ2-7; V: TRBV6-5; CDR3: CASSSARRAEGREQYF
J: TRBJ1-4; V: TRBV19; CDR3: CASSGTNEKLFF
J: TRBJ2-2; V: TRBV29-1; CDR3: CSVEDSGGWNTGELFF
J: TRBJ1-1; V: TRBV29-1; CDR3: CSATGQSAEAFF
J: TRBJ1-2; V: TRBV27; CDR3: CASSLSNSGGHTF